This TCR beta chain was sequenced during a study of control samples from healthy donors and cancer patients. V was cut by 1 base and J by 0 bases, with 13 bases left in between. Germline CDR1 SEHNR, CDR2 FQNEAQ (reference sequence). The CDR3 runs to 17 residues. Libraries were prepared by immunoSEQ multiplex PCR; TCRdb keeps only in-frame clonotypes and omits some of them. The sample lists fewer than 120,000 clones, 88% occurring once. The clonotype originates from a woman between 55 and 75 years old with lung cancer. The rearrangement joins TRBV7-9 to TRBJ1-3, with D maybe TRBD1 (5 bases). The sample comprised PBMCs. The CDR3 region is CASSLGPGVFSGNTIYF. CDR3 DNA: TGTGCCAGCAGCTTAGGGCCGGGGGTATTCTCTGGAAACACCATATATTTT.